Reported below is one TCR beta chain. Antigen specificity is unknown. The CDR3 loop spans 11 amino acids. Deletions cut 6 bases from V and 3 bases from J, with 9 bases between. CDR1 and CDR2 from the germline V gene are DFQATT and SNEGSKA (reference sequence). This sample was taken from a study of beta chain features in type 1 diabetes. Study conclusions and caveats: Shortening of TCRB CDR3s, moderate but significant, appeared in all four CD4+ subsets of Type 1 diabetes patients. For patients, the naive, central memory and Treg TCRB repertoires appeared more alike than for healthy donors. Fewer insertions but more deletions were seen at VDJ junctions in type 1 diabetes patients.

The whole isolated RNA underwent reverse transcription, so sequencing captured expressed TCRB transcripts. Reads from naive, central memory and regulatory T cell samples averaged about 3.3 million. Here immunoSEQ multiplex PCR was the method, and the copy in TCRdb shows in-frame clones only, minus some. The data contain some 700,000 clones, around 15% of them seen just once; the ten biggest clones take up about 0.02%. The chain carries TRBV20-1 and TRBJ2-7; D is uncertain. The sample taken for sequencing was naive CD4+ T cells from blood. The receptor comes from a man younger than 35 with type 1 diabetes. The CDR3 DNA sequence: TGCAGTGCCGTGGTTAACTACGAGCAGTACTTC. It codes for CSAVVNYEQYF.